The 9 T cell receptor beta chains given below trace back to one sample, sequenced in a study of response to subunit inactivated influenza vaccine. In TCRdb, the RT-PCR reads were re-called with MiXCR into one record per CDR3 protein. The sample has about 780,000 distinct CDR3 sequences, around 20% seen once; the top ten hold 11%. The input for sequencing was PBMCs from blood, taken less than 6 days after vaccination. These TCRs come from a man aged 45-60 years who received an inactivated influenza vaccine.

This chain connects TRBV7-6 to TRBJ2-1, with D possibly TRBD2 on 6 matching bases. The CDR3 spans 17 residues. CDR1 and CDR2 (germline): SGHVS, FNYEAQ. The V and J ends lost 2 bases and 10 bases respectively, with 24 bases between them. CDR3 region: CASSLLDAGPAPAEQFF. The CDR3 DNA follows: TGTGCCAGCAGCTTATTGGACGCGGGACCTGCTCCTGCAGAGCAGTTCTTC.

The chain recombines TRBV11-2 with TRBJ2-7; 9 nucleotides match TRBD2. The V and J ends lost 1 base and 2 bases, in that order; junction bases with no gene match: 3. Germline CDR1 reads SGHAT; CDR2 reads FQNNGV. This CDR3 comprises 15 residues. The CDR3 region has the DNA TGTGCCAGCAGCTTAGCTGGACTAGCGACCTACGAGCAGTACTTC. Residues: CASSLAGLATYEQYF. The variable domain in full, completed from reference TRBV11-2 and TRBJ2-7, reads EAGVAQSPRYKIIEKRQSVAFWCNPISGHATLYWYQQILGQGPKLLIQFQNNGVVDDSQLPKDRFSAERLKGVDSTLKIQPAKLEDSAVYLCASSLAGLATYEQYFGPGTRLTVT.

J is TRBJ2-3 and V is TRBV20-1; 8 nucleotides match TRBD2. The trim removed 5 bases at V and 2 bases at J, leaving 12 bases unmatched. Germline CDR1 DFQATT, CDR2 SNEGSKA (reference sequence). This CDR3 comprises 16 residues. CDR3 coding DNA: TGCAGTGCTCCCCGGGGGGGGGCCATGGACACAGATACGCAGTATTTT. Encoded protein: CSAPRGGAMDTDTQYF.

This clonotype was seen a handful of times. The chain combines TRBV27 with TRBJ2-7; 7 bases line up with TRBD1. Germline assignment: CDR1 MNHEY and CDR2 SMNVEV (reference sequence). Trimming removed 5 bases from V and 3 bases from J; junction bases left unmatched: 10. The CDR3 loop spans 15 amino acids. The DNA of the CDR3 is TGTGCCAGCAGTCCTCCGGGACAGAAGTACTACGAGCAGTACTTC. Protein: CASSPPGQKYYEQYF.

The chain couples TRBV10-3 to TRBJ2-2; D ambiguous. V was trimmed by 6 bases and J by 1 base, leaving 12 bases between them. Germline CDR1 ENHRY, CDR2 SYGVKD. The CDR3 is 15 amino acids. The CDR3 loop is CAIRGAPGNTGELFF. Written as DNA, the CDR3 is TGTGCCATCAGAGGAGCCCCCGGGAACACCGGGGAGCTGTTTTTT.

CDR3 protein: CASKVDTQYF. The DNA of the CDR3 is TGTGCCAGCAAAGTCGATACGCAGTATTTT. The gene calls are TRBV2 and TRBJ2-3; D uncertain. There are 10 residues in the CDR3. Trimming stripped 7 bases from V and 6 bases from J, with 5 bases between. Germline values: CDR1 SNHLY, CDR2 FYNNEI.

This clonotype was seen a handful of times. This chain links TRBV30 with TRBJ1-4; D unclear. Trimming shortened V by 5 bases and J by 6 bases, and 13 bases separated the two germline ends. CDR3 length equals 13 residues. Germline CDR1 GTSNPN, CDR2 SVGIG (reference sequence). CDR3 nucleotide sequence: TGTGCCTGGGGCGGCGGATGGGATGAAAAACTGTTTTTT. This sequence encodes CAWGGGWDEKLFF.

The gene calls are TRBV29-1 and TRBJ1-1; D is unresolved. The germline V gene has CDR1 SQVTM and CDR2 ANQGSEA. V dropped 4 bases and J dropped 4 bases, with 16 bases sitting between them. CDR3 size: 14 residues. CDR3 sequence reads: CSVVAGTLGTEAFF. Here the CDR3 DNA reads TGCAGCGTTGTGGCAGGTACCTTGGGCACTGAAGCTTTCTTT.

This clonotype was observed a handful of times. The chain is built from TRBV20-1 and TRBJ2-7; D is tentatively TRBD1 or TRBD2 (6 bases each). V was cut by 5 bases and J by 9 bases, with 23 bases left in between. CDR1 and CDR2 (germline): DFQATT, SNEGSKA (reference sequence). The CDR3 runs to 14 residues. The DNA for the CDR3 is TGCAGTGCTCCCCCCTCGGGGGCCGCCCTAGGGCAGTACTTC. It codes for CSAPPSGAALGQYF.